The rows below give T cell receptor beta chains drawn from one sample of a study of cytomegalovirus exposure and HLA in healthy donors. Using immunoSEQ multiplex PCR, the repertoire was profiled, and TCRdb retains in-frame clones only, with some absent. Of roughly 130,000 clones listed, roughly 80% are singletons. Specimen: PBMCs. All receptors come from a woman in her thirties or forties in good health and CMV-seronegative. Both conserved end residues are part of each CDR3. The D gene is left open where the match is weak. Not all rows give a size; the values are once, few, many and, for expanded clones, a class.

j_call | clone_size | v_call | d_call | cdr3_aa | cdr3_nt
TRBJ2-7 | . | TRBV5-6 | . | CASSGGTYEQYF | TGTGCCAGCAGCGGGGGGACCTACGAGCAGTACTTC
TRBJ2-7 | once | TRBV5-1 | TRBD1 | CASSSPGQGFEQYF | TGCGCCAGCAGCTCTCCGGGACAGGGGTTCGAGCAGTACTTC
TRBJ1-2 | . | TRBV6-5 | . | CASSLGGRAVGYGYTF | TGTGCCAGCAGTTTAGGAGGACGAGCTGTCGGCTATGGCTACACCTTC
TRBJ1-4 | . | TRBV6-5 | TRBD1 | CASSPGTGNEKLFF | TGTGCCAGCAGCCCCGGGACAGGGAACGAAAAACTGTTTTTT
TRBJ2-7 | . | TRBV5-4 | . | CASSLDEGSNEQYF | TGTGCCAGCAGCTTGGATGAGGGAAGCAACGAGCAGTACTTC
TRBJ1-4 | few | TRBV28 | . | CASSTPTKGEKLFF | TGTGCCAGCAGTACACCCACAAAGGGGGAAAAACTGTTTTTT
TRBJ2-1 | . | TRBV27 | TRBD2 | CASSFSGSGEQFF | TGTGCCAGCAGTTTTAGCGGGAGTGGTGAGCAGTTCTTC
TRBJ1-4 | . | TRBV5-6 | . | CASSPHGATNEKLFF | TGTGCCAGCAGCCCCCACGGGGCAACTAATGAAAAACTGTTTTTT
TRBJ2-7 | . | TRBV9 | . | CASSFDSRAPAYEQYF | TGTGCCAGCAGCTTCGACTCGCGTGCGCCTGCGTACGAGCAGTACTTC
TRBJ2-7 | . | TRBV5-1 | TRBD1 | CASSFGTGYYEQYF | TGCGCCAGCAGCTTCGGGACAGGCTACTACGAGCAGTACTTC
TRBJ2-7 | . | TRBV19 | . | CASSTDTYYEQYF | TGTGCCAGTAGCACGGACACCTACTACGAGCAGTACTTC
TRBJ1-4 | few | TRBV6-1 | TRBD1 | CASSEDRVNEKLFF | TGTGCCAGCAGCGAGGACAGGGTCAATGAAAAACTGTTTTTT
TRBJ2-5 | . | TRBV29-1 | . | CSFTPRDQETQYF | TGCAGTTTTACTCCCCGGGACCAAGAGACCCAGTACTTC
TRBJ2-5 | . | TRBV2 | . | CASSEMGTWDGTQYF | TGTGCCAGCAGTGAAATGGGGACTTGGGATGGGACCCAGTACTTC
TRBJ1-1 | . | TRBV6-5 | . | CASTPPAGTEAFF | TGTGCCAGCACCCCCCCGGCGGGTACTGAAGCTTTCTTT
TRBJ1-1 | . | TRBV11-2 | . | CASSLAGGVRDLRTEAFF | TGTGCCAGCAGCTTAGCAGGAGGGGTCAGGGATCTGCGCACTGAAGCTTTCTTT
TRBJ2-6 | . | TRBV27 | . | CASSRGHGSGANVLTF | TGTGCCAGCAGTCGGGGACACGGCTCTGGGGCCAACGTCCTGACTTTC
TRBJ2-1 | . | TRBV28 | . | CASEQRRPYNEQFF | TGTGCCAGCGAACAGAGAAGGCCCTACAATGAGCAGTTCTTC
TRBJ2-2 | . | TRBV9 | TRBD2 | CASSYPSGSFSGELFF | TGTGCCAGCAGCTACCCTAGCGGGAGTTTTAGCGGGGAGCTGTTTTTT
TRBJ1-2 | . | TRBV29-1 | . | CSVVLGQGGNGYTF | TGCAGCGTTGTACTTGGGCAGGGAGGAAATGGCTACACCTTC
TRBJ2-7 | . | TRBV5-4 | TRBD2 | CASSWGGRNEQYF | TGTGCCAGCAGCTGGGGGGGACGCAACGAGCAGTACTTC
TRBJ2-5 | . | TRBV28 | TRBD2 | CASRIGTSGSGWAQETQYF | TGTGCCAGCAGGATCGGAACTAGCGGGAGCGGTTGGGCTCAAGAGACCCAGTACTTC